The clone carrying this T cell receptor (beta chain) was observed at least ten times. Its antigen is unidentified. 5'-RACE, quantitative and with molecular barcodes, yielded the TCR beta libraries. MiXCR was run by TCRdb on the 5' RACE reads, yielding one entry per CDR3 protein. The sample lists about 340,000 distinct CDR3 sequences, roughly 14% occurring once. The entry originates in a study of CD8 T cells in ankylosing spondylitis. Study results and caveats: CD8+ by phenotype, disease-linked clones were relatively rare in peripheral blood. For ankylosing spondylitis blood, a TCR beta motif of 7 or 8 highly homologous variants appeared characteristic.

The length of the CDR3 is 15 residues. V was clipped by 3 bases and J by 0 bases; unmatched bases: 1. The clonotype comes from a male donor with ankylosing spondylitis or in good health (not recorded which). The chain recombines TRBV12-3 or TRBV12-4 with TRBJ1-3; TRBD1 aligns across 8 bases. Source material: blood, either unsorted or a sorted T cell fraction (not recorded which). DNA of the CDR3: TGTGCCAGCAGTTTGGGGACAGGCTCTGGAAACACCATATATTTT. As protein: CASSLGTGSGNTIYF.